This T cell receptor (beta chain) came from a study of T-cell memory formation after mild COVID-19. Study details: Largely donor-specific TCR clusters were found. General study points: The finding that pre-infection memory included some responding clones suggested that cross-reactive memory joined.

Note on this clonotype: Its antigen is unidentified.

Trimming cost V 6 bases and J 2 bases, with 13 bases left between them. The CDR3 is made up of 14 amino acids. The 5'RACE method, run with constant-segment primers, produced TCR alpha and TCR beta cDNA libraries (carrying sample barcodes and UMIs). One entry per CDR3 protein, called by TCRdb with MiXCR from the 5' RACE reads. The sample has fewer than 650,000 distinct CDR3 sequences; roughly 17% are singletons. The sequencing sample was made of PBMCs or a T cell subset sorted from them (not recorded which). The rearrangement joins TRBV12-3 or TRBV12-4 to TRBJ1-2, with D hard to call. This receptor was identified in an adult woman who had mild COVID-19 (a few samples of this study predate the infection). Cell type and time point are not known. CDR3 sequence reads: CASSYLVQNYGYTF. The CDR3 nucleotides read TGTGCCAGCAGCTACTTAGTTCAGAACTATGGCTACACCTTC.